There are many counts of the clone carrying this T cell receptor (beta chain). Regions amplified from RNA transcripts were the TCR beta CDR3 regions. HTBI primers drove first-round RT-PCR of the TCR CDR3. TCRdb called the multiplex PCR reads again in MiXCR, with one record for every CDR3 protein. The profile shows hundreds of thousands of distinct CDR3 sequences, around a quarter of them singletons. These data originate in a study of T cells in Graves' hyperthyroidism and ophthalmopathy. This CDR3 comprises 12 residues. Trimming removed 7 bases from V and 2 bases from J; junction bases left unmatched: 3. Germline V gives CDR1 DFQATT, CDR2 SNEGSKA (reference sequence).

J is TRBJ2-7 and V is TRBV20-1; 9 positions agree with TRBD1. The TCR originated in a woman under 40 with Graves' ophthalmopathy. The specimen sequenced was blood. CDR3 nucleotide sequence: TGCAGTGTCCGGACAGGGGCCTACGAGCAGTACTTC. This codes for CSVRTGAYEQYF.